This passage covers 2 T cell receptor beta chains from one sample sequenced in a study of human CD8 memory T cell subsets. TCR beta libraries were made by UMI-labeled 5' RACE. Following a re-call of the 5' RACE reads, TCRdb has one entry per CDR3 protein and lacks DNA. The table lists roughly 9,800 distinct CDR3 sequences. The source material was CD8+ T cells from PBMCs. All receptors derive from a human donor in good health.

This chain joins TRBV5-1 and TRBJ1-1; TCRdb's D call of TRBD1 is untestable without DNA. CDR3 length: 15 residues. Germline CDR1 reads SGHRS; CDR2 reads YFSETQ. Here the CDR3 reads CASSSAGTEGTEAFF.

V and J are TRBV11-2 and TRBJ1-4; TCRdb calls TRBD1, which cannot be checked without DNA. The germline V gene has CDR1 SGHAT and CDR2 FQNNGV. The CDR3 totals 15 residues. The CDR3 protein is CASSPTGEYPGKLFF.